This T cell receptor beta chain was obtained from a study of blood T cell repertoires in COVID-19 (TCRdb year 2020). For the study in its entirety: The collaborator samples originated in the United States, Italy and Spain and spanned the acute and convalescent phases of COVID-19. HLA class I and class II types, where available, came from metadata supplied by the sample provider rather than from assay-based typing. The material from the prospective study consisted of cDNA or gDNA derived from T cells, B-cell-depleted T cells, or PBMCs. Nearly every sample came with metadata listing a de-identified subject ID, COVID-19 status, age in years and sex. Subjects who had been exposed to COVID-19, were actively infected with it, or had recovered from it provided the deeply sampled blood TCRbeta repertoires that made up the dataset. The samples were drawn from the first 160 participants of the ongoing ImmuneRACE study and from 950 to 1,500 subjects provided by 6 global collaborators. A freely available public database, intended as a resource for researchers studying the immune response to SARS-CoV-2, is where the repertoires were released. Here is what the overall study found, with its caveats: How much clinical and demographic metadata was included differed by source and by participant, and the metadata was provided uncurated.

TCRbeta CDR3 regions were amplified from genomic DNA using the immunoSEQ Assay, a bias-controlled multiplex PCR. As for the original processing: The number of nucleated cells in each sample was estimated by amplification of reference gene primers within the assay. To quantify the absolute abundance of each unique TCRbeta CDR3 rearrangement, sequence reads were collapsed and filtered. For each sample, productive Simpson clonality was calculated as the square root of Simpson's diversity index across productive rearrangements. TCRdb carries this immuneACCESS record with in-frame sequences only. Its versions omit some clonotypes, under half of them owing to an unresolved V gene in the studies checked, with the rest unexplained. V and J calls and clone size are those listed in that table; D and trimming were worked out from the DNA. The sample table shows roughly 260,000 clones, and roughly 86% are seen once. In total, the top ten clones hold around 2.4% of the sample.

CDR1 and CDR2 (SEHNR, FQNEAQ) derive from the germline V gene (reference sequence). V and J lose 4 bases and 7 bases, and a span of 14 bases separates them. From cysteine to phenylalanine, the CDR3 is 14 amino acids long. The only DNA kept is the CDR3, 42 bases in frame from the first base. Points on this clone: Its antigen has not been determined. The sample holds no much larger clone one base away, and base qualities are not on file.

Enrolling through a virtual design, the prospective study's participants ranged in age from roughly 18 to 90 years and lived across roughly 24 United States geographic areas. To assign participants to cohorts, the prospective study relied on clinical history that participants themselves reported in a screening survey and a study questionnaire. ImmuneRACE Cohort 3 recovered participants were defined by two consecutive negative NP/OP PCR tests, healthcare professional clearance, or symptom resolution. In the prospective study, whole blood, serum and a nasopharyngeal or oropharyngeal swab were collected from each participant by mobile phlebotomists. Additional blood draws and questionnaires over an approximately two-month period could optionally be provided by prospective study participants. Before DNA extraction, prospective study blood samples were shipped either frozen or at room temperature.

This receptor was taken from a woman aged 18-35 years who had recovered from COVID-19. Recombination joined TRBV7-9 with TRBJ2-1; the D gene is perhaps TRBD1, from 5 matching bases. The source material was PBMCs or T cells enriched from blood (not recorded which). DNA sequence: TGTGCCAGCAGCTCGCGATCAGGGTTGAATGAGCAGTTCTTC. Translated, it gives CASSSRSGLNEQFF.